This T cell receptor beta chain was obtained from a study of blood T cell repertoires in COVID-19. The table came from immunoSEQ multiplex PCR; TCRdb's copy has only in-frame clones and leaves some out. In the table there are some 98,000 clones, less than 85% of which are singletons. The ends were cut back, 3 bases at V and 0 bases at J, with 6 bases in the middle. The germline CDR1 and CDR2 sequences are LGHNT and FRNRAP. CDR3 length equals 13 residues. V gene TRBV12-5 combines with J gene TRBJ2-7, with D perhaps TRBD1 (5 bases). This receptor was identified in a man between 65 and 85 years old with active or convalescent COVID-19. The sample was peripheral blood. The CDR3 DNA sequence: TGTGCTAGTGGTTTAGGGGACTCCTACGAGCAGTACTTC. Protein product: CASGLGDSYEQYF.